This record concerns one T cell receptor beta chain sequence. The antigen remains unidentified. One junction end disagrees with the germline gene, perhaps due to a read error. This entry is derived from a study of tumor and adjacent non-tumor tissue in lung cancer. Findings and caveats of the study: Tumor TCR diversity, when higher, was linked to shorter survival.

This sample's RNA came from whole unsorted tissue. Three rounds of nested PCR, following a modified ARM-PCR protocol, produced the TCRbeta library. TCRdb re-derived calls from the multiplex PCR reads in MiXCR, one entry per CDR3 protein. Of 200,000 or so distinct CDR3 sequences listed, around 70% are singletons. The clonotype comes from a man in his sixties with non-small cell lung cancer. The material sequenced was lung tumor tissue.

The CDR3 region is CNARHQREAANTGELFF. The CDR3 DNA follows: TGCAATGCTAGACACCAGCGGGAGGCCGCGAACACCGGGGAGCTGTTTTTC. The chain carries TRBV20-1 and TRBJ2-2, with TRBD2 matching 9 bases. The CDR3 runs to 17 residues. Germline V gives CDR1 DFQATT, CDR2 SNEGSKA (reference sequence).